Below are 6 T cell receptor beta chains sequenced from a single sample in a study of T cells in Graves' hyperthyroidism and ophthalmopathy (dated by TCRdb to between 2018 and 2021). The library was obtained by multiplex PCR. Sequencing used an Illumina HiSeq 2000. The TCR beta CDR3 regions were amplified from the RNA transcripts. For the first round of RT-PCR on the TCR CDR3, the HTBI primer set was used together with the Qiagen OneStep RT-PCR kit. TCRdb ran its own pipeline on the public reads, namely fastp trimming at Q25 and MiXCR clone calling, and kept in-frame beta chains. Merged by CDR3 protein, the rows form single entries marked with the most common genes and DNA. This sample comprises some 360,000 distinct CDR3 sequences, around 14% of them detected only once. Together, the top ten hold around 10% of the sample. The sample comprised blood. The receptors originated from a woman aged 55-69 years with Graves' hyperthyroidism.

This clonotype was detected ten times or more. The chain joins TRBV12-3 or TRBV12-4 to TRBJ1-4; 11 bases map to TRBD1. The CDR3 spans 13 residues. V dropped 6 bases and J dropped 7; count of bases not matched to a gene: 1. This CDR3 is CASRGQGGEKLFF. CDR3 bases: TGTGCCAGCAGGGGACAGGGGGGTGAAAAACTGTTTTTT.

In this sample, this clonotype turned up many times. The chain is built from TRBV3-1 and TRBJ1-2, with D perhaps matching TRBD1 (6 bases). The CDR3 is 15 amino acids. The germline V gene encodes CDR1 LGHDT and CDR2 YNNKEL (reference sequence). Trimming stripped 6 bases from V and 4 bases from J, with 18 bases between. CDR3 residues: CASRGRTVGTYGYTF. The CDR3 DNA is TGTGCCAGCAGGGGGAGGACAGTCGGTACCTATGGCTACACCTTC.

This clonotype was seen repeatedly, ten times or more. The V gene is TRBV7-8, the J gene TRBJ1-4; D might be TRBD1 (5 bases). Trimming stripped 5 bases from V and 7 bases from J, with 20 bases between. CDR1 SGHVS and CDR2 FQNEAQ come from the germline V gene. CDR3 length equals 16 residues. For the CDR3, the DNA is TGTGCCAGCAGCCCGAGAGACGGGCCCCAGGGTGAAAAACTGTTTTTT. It yields the protein CASSPRDGPQGEKLFF.

This clonotype was detected many times. The rearrangement uses TRBV5-1 and TRBJ2-7; 10 bases fit TRBD1. The CDR3 loop spans 14 amino acids. Germline V gene sequence: CDR1 SGHRS, CDR2 YFSETQ. The ends lost 3 bases at V and 5 bases at J; junction bases unmatched: 5. CDR3 coding DNA: TGCGCCAGCAGCTCCACGACAGGGGGCGACGAGCAGTACTTC. It translates to CASSSTTGGDEQYF.

This clonotype was counted a few times. The J gene is TRBJ2-1, the V gene TRBV15; 7 bases fit TRBD1. The J segment lost 8 bases and the V segment lost 1 base, leaving 8 bases of the junction unmatched. The CDR3 is 15 amino acids. Per germline, CDR1 LNHNV and CDR2 YYDKDF (reference sequence). The CDR3 DNA is TGTGCCACCAGCAGAGCGTCGACAGGGTACGATGAGCAGTTCTTC. Protein sequence: CATSRASTGYDEQFF. The whole variable domain, filled in from reference TRBV15 and TRBJ2-1, reads DAMVIQNPRYQVTQFGKPVTLSCSQTLNHNVMYWYQQKSSQAPKLLFHYYDKDFNNEADTPDNFQSRRPNTSFCFLDIRSPGLGDTAMYLCATSRASTGYDEQFFGPGTRLTVL.

This clonotype was recorded a few times. The rearrangement links TRBV24-1 to TRBJ2-4, with 12 bases lining up with TRBD1. V was clipped by 5 bases and J by 7 bases; unmatched bases: 11. Germline assignment: CDR1 KGHDR and CDR2 SFDVKD. This CDR3 has 17 residues. CDR3 residues: CATSAGQGAPGGNIQYF. The CDR3 region has the DNA TGTGCCACCAGTGCGGGACAGGGGGCCCCTGGGGGGAACATTCAGTACTTC.